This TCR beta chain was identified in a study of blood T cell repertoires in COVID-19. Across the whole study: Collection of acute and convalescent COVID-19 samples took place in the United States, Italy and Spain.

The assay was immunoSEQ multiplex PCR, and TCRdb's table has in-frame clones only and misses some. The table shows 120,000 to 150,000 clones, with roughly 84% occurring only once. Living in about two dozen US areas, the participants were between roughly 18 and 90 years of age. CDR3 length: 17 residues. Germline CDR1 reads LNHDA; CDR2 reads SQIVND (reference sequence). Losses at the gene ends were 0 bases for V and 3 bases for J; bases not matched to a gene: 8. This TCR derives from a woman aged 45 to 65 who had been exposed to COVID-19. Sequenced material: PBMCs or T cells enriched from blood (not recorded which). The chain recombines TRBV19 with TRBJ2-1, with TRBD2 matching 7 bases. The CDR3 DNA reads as TGTGCCAGTAGTATAGATCGGGGACTAACCCTCTACAATGAGCAGTTCTTC. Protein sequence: CASSIDRGLTLYNEQFF.